This entry is about one T cell receptor (beta chain). This sample was taken from a study of blood T cell repertoires in COVID-19. Study at large: The United States, Italy and Spain were the sources of the acute and convalescent COVID-19 samples. Sources were T cells, B-cell-depleted T cells, or PBMCs; the material itself was cDNA or gDNA.

Authors' processing steps: Estimation of nucleated cell counts was performed using reference gene primer amplification. Profiled with immunoSEQ multiplex PCR; TCRdb holds only in-frame clones, not every one. Clone size and V and J calls were adopted from that table, with D and trimming inferred from the DNA. Among 200,000 to 250,000 clones, 82% were seen once, and the ten largest hold more than 10%. The CDR3 is made up of 17 amino acids. V shed 2 bases and J 4 bases; nucleotides not matched to a gene: 7. The germline V gene has CDR1 ENHRY and CDR2 SYGVKD. The source is a woman aged 40 to 50 with acute or convalescent COVID-19. The sample taken for sequencing was peripheral blood. This rearrangement joins TRBV10-3 to TRBJ2-3; TRBD2 matches 12 bases. The CDR3 region has the DNA TGTGCCATCAGTGAGGGGCTAGCGGGGGGGACTCCAGATACGCAGTATTTT. The encoded protein is CAISEGLAGGTPDTQYF.